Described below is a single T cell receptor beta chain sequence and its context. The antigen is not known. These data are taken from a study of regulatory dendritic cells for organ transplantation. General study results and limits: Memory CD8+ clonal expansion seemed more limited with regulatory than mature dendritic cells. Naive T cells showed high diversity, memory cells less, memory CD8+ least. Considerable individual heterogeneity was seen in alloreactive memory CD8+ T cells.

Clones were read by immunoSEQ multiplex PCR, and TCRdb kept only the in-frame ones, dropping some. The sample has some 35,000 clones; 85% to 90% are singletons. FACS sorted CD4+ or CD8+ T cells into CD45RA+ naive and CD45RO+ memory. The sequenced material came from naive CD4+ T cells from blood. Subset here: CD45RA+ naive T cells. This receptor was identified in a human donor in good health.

In nucleotides, the CDR3 is TGTGCCAGCAGTCCGCAGACCGTCGCGGGTTATGGCTACACCTTC. Translated: CASSPQTVAGYGYTF. This chain joins TRBV6-6 and TRBJ1-2; D is uncertain. Germline CDR1 is MNHNY and CDR2 is SVGAGI (reference sequence). The CDR3 runs 15 residues. The V end was cut by 5 bases, the J end by 5 bases, with 18 bases between.